The sequence of this T cell receptor (beta chain) was determined in a study of CD8 T cells in ankylosing spondylitis. Quantitative 5'-RACE with molecular barcodes generated TCR beta libraries. Each CDR3 protein gets one entry after TCRdb re-called the 5' RACE reads with MiXCR. This sample has 700,000 to 1,000,000 distinct CDR3 sequences, with approximately 12% found just once. The CDR3 runs to 14 residues. Notes on the study in general: According to the report, clones linked to the disease were significantly enriched in matched synovial fluid samples taken from ankylosing spondylitis patients. Prior work had noted some motif variants in reactive arthritis blood and synovial fluid. Typical of ankylosing spondylitis blood, it appeared, was a TCR beta motif of eight highly homologous variants.

Comments on this clonotype: Its antigen is not known.

The sequence derives from a male donor with ankylosing spondylitis. The sequenced material came from blood, either unsorted or a sorted T cell fraction (not recorded which). V is TRBV12-2 and J is TRBJ2-7; the D call in the table, TRBD1, was not verified against the DNA. TRBV12-2 is a listed pseudogene. For the CDR3, the DNA is TGTGCAAGTCGCTTAGGGGACAGCCGGTACGAGCAGTACTTC. This sequence encodes CASRLGDSRYEQYF.